This T cell receptor beta chain was sequenced for a study of technical replicates of blood from a few donors. The data were produced by immunoSEQ multiplex PCR, yet TCRdb's version contains in-frame clones alone and is incomplete. Of roughly 83,000 clones listed, roughly 92% are singletons. From germline, CDR1 is SEHNR and CDR2 FQNEAQ (reference sequence). Trimming removed 2 bases at V and 4 bases at J, with 11 bases between. There are 14 residues in the CDR3. Material: T cells isolated from PBMCs. The origin of this receptor is a human donor in good health. The chain joins TRBV7-9 to TRBJ2-5, with D maybe TRBD1 (6 bases). The CDR3 here is CASSLLAGVETQYF. CDR3 coding DNA: TGTGCCAGCAGCTTATTGGCAGGGGTAGAGACCCAGTACTTC. Filled out from reference TRBV7-9 and TRBJ2-5, the complete variable domain reads DTGVSQNPRHKITKRGQNVTFRCDPISEHNRLYWYRQTLGQGPEFLTYFQNEAQLEKSRLLSDRFSAERPKGSFSTLEIQRTEQGDSAMYLCASSLLAGVETQYFGPGTRLLVL.